The rows below give T cell receptor beta chains drawn from one sample of a study of T cell clones after liver transplantation. The table came from immunoSEQ multiplex PCR; TCRdb's copy has only in-frame clones and leaves some out. The sample lists tens of thousands of clones, roughly 80% occurring once. Material: CD4+ T cells from blood, obtained less than 50 months after liver transplant. The receptor source for this set is a human patient who received a liver transplant. Certain T cells may be donor cells from the graft. The CDR3 runs from the conserved cysteine through the conserved F or W. D genes are given only for firm matches. For some rows the clone size is stated as once, few or many, or as a class when expanded; others skip it.

V gene,J gene,D gene,clone size,CDR3 protein,CDR3 DNA
TRBV25-1,TRBJ1-4,-,few,CASRQGTHEKLFF,TGTGCCAGCAGACAGGGTACACATGAAAAACTGTTTTTT
TRBV5-5,TRBJ1-1,-,-,CASSLVWQGSTEAFF,TGTGCCAGCAGCTTGGTTTGGCAGGGAAGCACTGAAGCTTTCTTT
TRBV19,TRBJ2-5,-,-,CASRGTGRSQETQYF,TGTGCCAGTAGGGGAACAGGGAGGTCCCAAGAGACCCAGTACTTC
TRBV6-1,TRBJ2-3,TRBD2,-,CASSGLFSSGDNTDTQYF,TGTGCCAGCAGTGGATTGTTTTCTAGCGGGGATAACACAGATACGCAGTATTTT
TRBV10-3,TRBJ2-5,TRBD2,once,CAINQRGGLETQYF,TGTGCCATCAACCAGCGGGGGGGCCTAGAGACCCAGTACTTC
TRBV9,TRBJ2-1,TRBD1,-,CASSVARQGGNEQFF,TGTGCCAGCAGCGTAGCCCGACAGGGGGGGAATGAGCAGTTCTTC
TRBV27,TRBJ2-5,-,-,CASKLQTGGAETQYF,TGTGCCAGCAAATTACAAACCGGGGGCGCAGAGACCCAGTACTTC
TRBV21-1,TRBJ1-4,-,-,CASSKDVEKLFF,TGTGCCAGCAGCAAAGATGTTGAAAAACTGTTTTTT
TRBV5-4,TRBJ2-2,-,-,CASTQAPANTGELFF,TGTGCCAGCACCCAGGCCCCTGCGAACACCGGGGAGCTGTTTTTT
TRBV7-2,TRBJ2-3,TRBD1,-,CASSARTGASTDTQYF,TGTGCCAGCAGCGCCCGGACAGGGGCGAGCACAGATACGCAGTATTTT
TRBV27,TRBJ1-2,-,-,CASSLAFRQQLRF,TGTGCCAGCAGCTTGGCCTTCAGACAGCAGCTAAGGTTC
TRBV5-5,TRBJ2-7,-,-,CASSRQSYEQYF,TGTGCCAGCAGCCGACAGTCCTACGAGCAGTACTTC
TRBV4-1,TRBJ1-2,TRBD1,-,CASSQGAGQGTNYGYTF,TGCGCCAGCAGCCAAGGCGCGGGACAGGGTACGAACTATGGCTACACCTTC
TRBV9,TRBJ1-3,-,-,CASSVTGTGNTIYF,TGTGCCAGCAGCGTAACAGGCACTGGAAACACCATATATTTT
TRBV2,TRBJ2-1,-,-,CASSEGVSVGEQFF,TGTGCCAGCAGTGAGGGGGTTAGTGTCGGTGAGCAGTTCTTC
TRBV15,TRBJ2-5,-,-,CATSGQGRETQYF,TGTGCCACCAGCGGCCAGGGCCGAGAGACCCAGTACTTC
TRBV11-3,TRBJ2-7,-,-,CASSFGLRGSYEQYF,TGTGCCAGCAGCTTCGGACTACGCGGGTCTTACGAGCAGTACTTC
TRBV29-1,TRBJ2-7,TRBD2,once,CSAAGTNIKGEQYF,TGCAGCGCAGCCGGGACTAATATAAAGGGCGAGCAGTACTTC
TRBV5-4,TRBJ2-5,-,-,CASSSPGGGPRETQYF,TGTGCCAGCAGCTCGCCAGGTGGTGGACCGAGGGAGACCCAGTACTTC
TRBV7-3,TRBJ1-5,-,-,CASSRGGNQPQHF,TGTGCCAGCAGCCGTGGGGGAAATCAGCCCCAGCATTTT